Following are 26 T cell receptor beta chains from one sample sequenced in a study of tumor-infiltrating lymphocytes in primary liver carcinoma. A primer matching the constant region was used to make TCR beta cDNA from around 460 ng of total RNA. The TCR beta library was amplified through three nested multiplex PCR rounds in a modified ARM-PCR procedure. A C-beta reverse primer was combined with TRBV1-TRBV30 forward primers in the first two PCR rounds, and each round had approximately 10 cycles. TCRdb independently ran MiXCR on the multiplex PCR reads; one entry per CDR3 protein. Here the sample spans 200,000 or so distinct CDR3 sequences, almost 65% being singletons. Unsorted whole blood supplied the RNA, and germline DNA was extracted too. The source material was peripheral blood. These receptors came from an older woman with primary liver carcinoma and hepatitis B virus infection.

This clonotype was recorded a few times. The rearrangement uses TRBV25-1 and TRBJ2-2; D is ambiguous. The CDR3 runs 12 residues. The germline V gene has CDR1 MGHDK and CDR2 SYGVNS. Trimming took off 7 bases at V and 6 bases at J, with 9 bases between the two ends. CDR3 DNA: TGTGCCAGCATGTTAGGTCCCGGGGAGCTGTTTTTT. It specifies CASMLGPGELFF.

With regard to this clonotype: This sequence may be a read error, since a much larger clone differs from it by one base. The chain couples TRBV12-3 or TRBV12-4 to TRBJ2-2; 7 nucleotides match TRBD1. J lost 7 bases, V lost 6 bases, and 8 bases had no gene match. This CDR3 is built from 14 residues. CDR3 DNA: TGTGCCAGCAGGAACGACAGGGCTCACGGGGAGCTGTTTTTT. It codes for CASRNDRAHGELFF.

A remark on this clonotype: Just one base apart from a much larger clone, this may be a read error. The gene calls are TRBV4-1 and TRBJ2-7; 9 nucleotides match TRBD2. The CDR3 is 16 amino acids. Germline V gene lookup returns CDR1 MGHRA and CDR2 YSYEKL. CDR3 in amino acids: CASGQVASGAYYEQYF. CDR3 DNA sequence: TGCGCCAGCGGCCAAGTCGCTAGCGGGGCATACTACGAGCAGTACTTC.

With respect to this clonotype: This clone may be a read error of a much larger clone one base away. CDR3 sequence: CASSSRSIGELFF. The CDR3 DNA follows: TGTGCCAGCAGCTCCCGGTCCATCGGGGAGCTGTTTTTT. The chain joins TRBV12-3 or TRBV12-4 to TRBJ2-2; D gene ambiguous. The germline V and J ends were trimmed by 6 bases and 7 bases, with 12 bases remaining between them. There are 13 residues in the CDR3.

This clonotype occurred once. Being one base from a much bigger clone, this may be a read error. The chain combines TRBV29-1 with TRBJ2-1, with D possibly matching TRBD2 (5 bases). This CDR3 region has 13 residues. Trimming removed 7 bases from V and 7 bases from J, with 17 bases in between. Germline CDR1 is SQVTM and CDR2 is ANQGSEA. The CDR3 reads CSAAPWTGNEQFF. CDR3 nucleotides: TGCAGCGCCGCCCCCTGGACTGGGAATGAGCAGTTCTTC.

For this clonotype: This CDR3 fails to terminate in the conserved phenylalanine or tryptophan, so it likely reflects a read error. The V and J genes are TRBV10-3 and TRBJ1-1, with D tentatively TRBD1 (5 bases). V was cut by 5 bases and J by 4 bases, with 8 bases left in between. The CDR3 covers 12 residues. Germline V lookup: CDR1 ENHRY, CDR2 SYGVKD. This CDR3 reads CAISPGSTEAFY. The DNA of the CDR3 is TGTGCCATCAGTCCAGGGAGCACTGAAGCTTTCTAT.

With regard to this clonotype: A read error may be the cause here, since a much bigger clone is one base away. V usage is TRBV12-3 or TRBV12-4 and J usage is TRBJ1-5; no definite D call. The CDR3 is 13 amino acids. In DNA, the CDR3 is TGTGCCAGCAGTTTTTTCAGAAATCAGCCCCAGCGTTTT. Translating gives CASSFFRNQPQRF.

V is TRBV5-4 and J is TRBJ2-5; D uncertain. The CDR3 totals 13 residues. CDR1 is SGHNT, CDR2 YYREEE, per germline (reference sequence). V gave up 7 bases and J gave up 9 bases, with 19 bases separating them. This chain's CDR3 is CASGDEVGLAQYF. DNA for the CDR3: TGTGCCAGCGGAGATGAGGTTGGGTTGGCCCAGTACTTC.

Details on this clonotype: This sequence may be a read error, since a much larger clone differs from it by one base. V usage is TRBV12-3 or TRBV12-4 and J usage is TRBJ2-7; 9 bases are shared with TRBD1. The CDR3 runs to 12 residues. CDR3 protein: CASGQGSYELYF. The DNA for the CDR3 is TGTGCCAGCGGACAGGGGAGTTACGAGCTGTACTTC.

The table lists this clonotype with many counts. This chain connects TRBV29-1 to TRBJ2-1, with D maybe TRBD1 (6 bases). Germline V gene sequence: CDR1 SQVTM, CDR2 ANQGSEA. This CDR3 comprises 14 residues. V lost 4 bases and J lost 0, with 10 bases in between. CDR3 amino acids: CSVVGRGSYNEQFF. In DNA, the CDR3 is TGCAGCGTTGTTGGCAGGGGCTCCTACAATGAGCAGTTCTTC.

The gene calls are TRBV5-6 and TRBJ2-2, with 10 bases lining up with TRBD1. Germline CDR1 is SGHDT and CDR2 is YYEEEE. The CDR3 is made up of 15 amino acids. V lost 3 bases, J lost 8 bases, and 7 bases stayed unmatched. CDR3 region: CASSWDRGLRGELFF. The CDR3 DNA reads TGTGCCAGCAGCTGGGACAGGGGCCTTAGAGGGGAGCTGTTTTTT. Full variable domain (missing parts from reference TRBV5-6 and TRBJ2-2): DAGVTQSPTHLIKTRGQQVTLRCSPKSGHDTVSWYQQALGQGPQFIFQYYEEEERQRGNFPDRFSGHQFPNYSSELNVNALLLGDSALYLCASSWDRGLRGELFFGEGSRLTVL.

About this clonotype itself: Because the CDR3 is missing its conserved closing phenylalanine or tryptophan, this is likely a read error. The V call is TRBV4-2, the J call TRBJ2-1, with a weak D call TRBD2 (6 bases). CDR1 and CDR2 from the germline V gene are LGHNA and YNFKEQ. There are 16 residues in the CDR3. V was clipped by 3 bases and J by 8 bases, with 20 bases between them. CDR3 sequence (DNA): TGTGCCAGCAGCCAGGAATGGGGCCTAGCGAGTGATGAGCAGTTCTCC. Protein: CASSQEWGLASDEQFS.

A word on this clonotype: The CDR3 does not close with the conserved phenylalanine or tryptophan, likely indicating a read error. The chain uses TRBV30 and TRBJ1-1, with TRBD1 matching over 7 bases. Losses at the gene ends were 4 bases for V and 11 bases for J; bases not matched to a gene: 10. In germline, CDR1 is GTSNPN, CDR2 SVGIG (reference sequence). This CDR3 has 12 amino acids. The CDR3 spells CAWMRGPGGAFL. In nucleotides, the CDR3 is TGTGCCTGGATGAGGGGGCCAGGGGGTGCTTTCCTT.

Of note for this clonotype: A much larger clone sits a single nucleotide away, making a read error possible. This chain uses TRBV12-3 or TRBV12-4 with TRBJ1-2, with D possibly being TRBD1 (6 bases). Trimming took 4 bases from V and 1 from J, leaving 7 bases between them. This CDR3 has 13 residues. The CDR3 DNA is TGTGCCAGCAGTTCAGGGGTTAACTATGGCTACACCTTC. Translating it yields CASSSGVNYGYTF.

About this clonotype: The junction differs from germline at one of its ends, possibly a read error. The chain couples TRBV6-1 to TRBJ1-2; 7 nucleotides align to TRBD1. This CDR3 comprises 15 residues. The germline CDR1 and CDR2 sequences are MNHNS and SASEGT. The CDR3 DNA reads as TGTGTCAGCATCCGACAGTTAGCACAGGGGATGAGCTACACCTTC. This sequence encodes CVSIRQLAQGMSYTF.

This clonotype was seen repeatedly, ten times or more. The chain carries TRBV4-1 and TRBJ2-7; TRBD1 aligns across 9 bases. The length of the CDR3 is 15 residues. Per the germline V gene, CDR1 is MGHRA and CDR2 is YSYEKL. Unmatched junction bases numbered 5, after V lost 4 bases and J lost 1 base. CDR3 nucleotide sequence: TGCGCCAGCAGCCCCAAGGACAGGGGTTCCTACGAGCAGTACTTC. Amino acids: CASSPKDRGSYEQYF.

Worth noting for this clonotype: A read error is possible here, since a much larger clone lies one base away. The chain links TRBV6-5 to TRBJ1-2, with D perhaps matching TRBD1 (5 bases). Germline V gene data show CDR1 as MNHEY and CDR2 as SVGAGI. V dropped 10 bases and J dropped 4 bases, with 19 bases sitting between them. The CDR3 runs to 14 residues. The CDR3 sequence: CANSNPGASYGYTF. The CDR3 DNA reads TGTGCCAACTCGAATCCTGGGGCTTCCTATGGCTACACCTTC.

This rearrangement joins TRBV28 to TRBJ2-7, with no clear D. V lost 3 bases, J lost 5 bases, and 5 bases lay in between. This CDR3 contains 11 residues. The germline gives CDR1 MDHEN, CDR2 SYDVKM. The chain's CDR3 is CASSFFDEQYF. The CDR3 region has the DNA TGTGCCAGCAGTTTTTTCGACGAGCAGTACTTC.

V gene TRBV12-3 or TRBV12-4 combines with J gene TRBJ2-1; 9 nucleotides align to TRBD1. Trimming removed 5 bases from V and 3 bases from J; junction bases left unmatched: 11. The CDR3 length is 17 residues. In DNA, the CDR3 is TGTGCCAGCAGTAGCAGGACAGGGGATTACTACTACAATGAGCAGTTCTTC. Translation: CASSSRTGDYYYNEQFF.

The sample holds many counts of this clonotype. As DNA, the CDR3 is TGTGCCAGCAGCCGCACGACGACAGGTAGCCACGAGCAGTACTTC. Translation gives CASSRTTTGSHEQYF. The chain combines TRBV6-5 with TRBJ2-7; possibly TRBD1 for D (6 bases). Germline V gives CDR1 MNHEY, CDR2 SVGAGI. This CDR3 comprises 15 residues. Trimming pared 6 bases from V and 5 bases from J, leaving 20 bases between.

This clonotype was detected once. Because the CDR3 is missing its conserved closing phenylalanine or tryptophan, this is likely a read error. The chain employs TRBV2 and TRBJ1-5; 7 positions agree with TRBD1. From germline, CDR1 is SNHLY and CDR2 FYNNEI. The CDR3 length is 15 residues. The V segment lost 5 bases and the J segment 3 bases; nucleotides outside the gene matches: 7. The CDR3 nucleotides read TGTGCCAGCAGTTCCCCCGGGACAGCCAATCAGCCCCAGCATTCT. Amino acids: CASSSPGTANQPQHS.

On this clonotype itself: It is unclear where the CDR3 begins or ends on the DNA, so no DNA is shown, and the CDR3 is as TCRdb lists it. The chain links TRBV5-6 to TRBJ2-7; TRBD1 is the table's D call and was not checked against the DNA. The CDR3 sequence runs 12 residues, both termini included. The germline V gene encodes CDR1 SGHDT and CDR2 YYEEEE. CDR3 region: CASSFGQGALYF.

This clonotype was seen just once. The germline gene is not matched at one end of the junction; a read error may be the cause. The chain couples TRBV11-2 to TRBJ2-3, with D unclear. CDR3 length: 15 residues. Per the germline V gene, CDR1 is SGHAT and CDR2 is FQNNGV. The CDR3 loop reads CASSLATVSIDTHYF. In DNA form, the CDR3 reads TGTGCCAGCAGCTTAGCTACAGTTAGCATAGATACGCATTATTTT. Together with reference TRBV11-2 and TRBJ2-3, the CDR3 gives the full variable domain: EAGVAQSPRYKIIEKRQSVAFWCNPISGHATLYWYQQILGQGPKLLIQFQNNGVVDDSQLPKDRFSAERLKGVDSTLKIQPAKLEDSAVYLCASSLATVSIDTHYFGPGTRLTVL.

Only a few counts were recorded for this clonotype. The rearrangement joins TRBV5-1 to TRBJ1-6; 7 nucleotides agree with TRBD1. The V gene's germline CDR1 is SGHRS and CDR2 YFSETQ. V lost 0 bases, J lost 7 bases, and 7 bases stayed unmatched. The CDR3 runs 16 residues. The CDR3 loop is CASSLGRQGPNSPLHF. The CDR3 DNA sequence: TGCGCCAGCAGCTTGGGAAGACAGGGCCCCAATTCACCCCTCCACTTT.

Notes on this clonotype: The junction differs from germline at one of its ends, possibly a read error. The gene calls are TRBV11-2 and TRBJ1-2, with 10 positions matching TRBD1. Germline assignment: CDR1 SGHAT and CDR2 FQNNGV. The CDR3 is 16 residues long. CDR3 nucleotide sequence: TGTACCAGCGGCCCTCGACAGGGGGCTGGTCTCTATGGCTACACCTTC. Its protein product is CTSGPRQGAGLYGYTF.

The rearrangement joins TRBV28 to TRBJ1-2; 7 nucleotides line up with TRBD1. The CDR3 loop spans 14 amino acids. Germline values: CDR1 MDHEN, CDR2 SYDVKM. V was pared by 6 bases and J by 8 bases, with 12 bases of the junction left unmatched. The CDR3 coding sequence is TGTGCCAGCAGGGCAGGGGGAGGAGGCTACGGCTACACCTTC. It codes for CASRAGGGGYGYTF.